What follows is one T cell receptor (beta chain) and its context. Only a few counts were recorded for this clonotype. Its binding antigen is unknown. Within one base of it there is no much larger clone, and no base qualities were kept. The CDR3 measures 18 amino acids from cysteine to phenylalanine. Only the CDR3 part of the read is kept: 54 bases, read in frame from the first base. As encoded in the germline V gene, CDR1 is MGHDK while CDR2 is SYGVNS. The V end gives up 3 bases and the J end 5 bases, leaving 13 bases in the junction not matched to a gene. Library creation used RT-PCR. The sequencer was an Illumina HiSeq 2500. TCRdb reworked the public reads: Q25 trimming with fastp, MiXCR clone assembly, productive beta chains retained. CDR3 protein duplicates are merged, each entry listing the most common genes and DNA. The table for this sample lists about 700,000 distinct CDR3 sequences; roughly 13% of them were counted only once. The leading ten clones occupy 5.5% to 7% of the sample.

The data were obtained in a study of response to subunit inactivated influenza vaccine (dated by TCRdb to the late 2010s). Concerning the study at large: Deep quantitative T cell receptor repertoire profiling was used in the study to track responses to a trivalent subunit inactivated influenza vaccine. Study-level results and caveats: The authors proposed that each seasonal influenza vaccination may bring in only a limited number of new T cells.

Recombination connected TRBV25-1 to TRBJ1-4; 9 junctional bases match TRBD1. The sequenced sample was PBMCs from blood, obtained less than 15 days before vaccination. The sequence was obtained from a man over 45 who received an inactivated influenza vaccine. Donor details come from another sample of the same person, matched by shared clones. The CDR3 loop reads CASSDPSPAGTGNEKLFF. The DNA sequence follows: TGTGCCAGCAGTGACCCCTCCCCAGCCGGGACAGGGAATGAAAAACTGTTTTTT.